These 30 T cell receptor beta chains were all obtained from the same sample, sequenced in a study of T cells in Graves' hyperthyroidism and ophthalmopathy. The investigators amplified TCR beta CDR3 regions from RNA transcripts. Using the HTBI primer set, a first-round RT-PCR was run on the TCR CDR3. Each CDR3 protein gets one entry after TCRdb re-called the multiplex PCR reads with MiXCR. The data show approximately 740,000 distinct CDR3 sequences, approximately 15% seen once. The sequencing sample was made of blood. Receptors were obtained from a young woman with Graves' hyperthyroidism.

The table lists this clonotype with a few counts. CDR3 loop: CASSVGVAVNTGELFF. As DNA, the CDR3 is TGTGCCAGCAGCGTAGGGGTAGCGGTAAACACCGGGGAGCTGTTTTTT. The rearrangement uses TRBV9 and TRBJ2-2, with D possibly TRBD2 on 6 matching bases. CDR3 length: 16 amino acids. Germline loops: CDR1 SGDLS, CDR2 YYNGEE. V was clipped by 0 bases and J by 2 bases, with 11 bases between them. The full variable domain, with the rest looked up from reference TRBV9 and TRBJ2-2, is DSGVTQTPKHLITATGQRVTLRCSPRSGDLSVYWYQQSLDQGLQFLIQYYNGEERAKGNILERFSAQQFPDLHSELNLSSLELGDSALYFCASSVGVAVNTGELFFGEGSRLTVL.

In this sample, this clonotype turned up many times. In DNA, the CDR3 is TGTGCCAGCTCACCAGTAGTGAGCCTCGAGACCCAGTACTTC. It is translated as CASSPVVSLETQYF. This chain uses TRBV18 with TRBJ2-5; no clear D. The CDR3 loop spans 14 amino acids. The V and J ends lost 2 bases and 5 bases respectively, with 12 bases between them. Germline CDR1 KGHSH, CDR2 LQKENI.

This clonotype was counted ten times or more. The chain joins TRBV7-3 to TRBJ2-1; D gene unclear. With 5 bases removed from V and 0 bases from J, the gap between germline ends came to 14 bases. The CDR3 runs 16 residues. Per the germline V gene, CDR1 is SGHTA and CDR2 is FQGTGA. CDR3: CASSRYFNRSYNEQFF. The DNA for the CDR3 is TGTGCCAGCAGCCGCTACTTTAATCGCTCCTACAATGAGCAGTTCTTC.

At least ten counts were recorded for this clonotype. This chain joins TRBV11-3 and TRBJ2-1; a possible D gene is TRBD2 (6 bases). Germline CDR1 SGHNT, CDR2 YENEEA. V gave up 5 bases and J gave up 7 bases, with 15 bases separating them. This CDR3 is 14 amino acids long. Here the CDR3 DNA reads TGTGCCAGCAGCCGAACCGGGGAGGCGAATGAGCAGTTCTTC. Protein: CASSRTGEANEQFF.

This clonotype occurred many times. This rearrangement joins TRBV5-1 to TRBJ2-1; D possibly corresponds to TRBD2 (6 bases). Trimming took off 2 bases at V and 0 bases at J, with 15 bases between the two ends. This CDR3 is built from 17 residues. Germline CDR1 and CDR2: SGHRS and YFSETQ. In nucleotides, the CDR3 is TGCGCCAGCAGCTTACGCGGAGGGCCAAGCTCCTACAATGAGCAGTTCTTC. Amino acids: CASSLRGGPSSYNEQFF.

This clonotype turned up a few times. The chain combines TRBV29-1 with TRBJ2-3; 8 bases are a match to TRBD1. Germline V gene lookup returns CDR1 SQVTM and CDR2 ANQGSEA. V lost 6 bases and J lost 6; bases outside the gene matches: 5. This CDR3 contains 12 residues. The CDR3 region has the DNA TGCAGCGTCTCGACAGGGGCGGATACGCAGTATTTT. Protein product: CSVSTGADTQYF.

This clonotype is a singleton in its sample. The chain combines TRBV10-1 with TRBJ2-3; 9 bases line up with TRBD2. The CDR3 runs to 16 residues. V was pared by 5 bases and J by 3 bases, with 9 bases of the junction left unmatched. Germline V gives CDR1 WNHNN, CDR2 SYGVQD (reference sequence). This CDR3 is CASSISGAGGTDTQYF. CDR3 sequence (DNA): TGCGCCAGCAGTATCTCTGGAGCGGGAGGAACAGATACGCAGTATTTT.

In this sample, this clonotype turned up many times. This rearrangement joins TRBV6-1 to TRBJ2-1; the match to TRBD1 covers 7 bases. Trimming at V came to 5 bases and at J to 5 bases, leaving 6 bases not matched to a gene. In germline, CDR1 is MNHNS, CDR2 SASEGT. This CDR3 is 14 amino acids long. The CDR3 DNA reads TGTGCCAGCAGTTCTCCGACAGGGAACAATGAGCAGTTCTTC. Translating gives CASSSPTGNNEQFF.

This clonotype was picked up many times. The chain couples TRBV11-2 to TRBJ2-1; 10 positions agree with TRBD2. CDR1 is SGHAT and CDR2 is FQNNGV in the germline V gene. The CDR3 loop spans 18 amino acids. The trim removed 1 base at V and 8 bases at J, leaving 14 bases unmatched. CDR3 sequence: CASSLGLAGVSSYDEQFF. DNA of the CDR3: TGTGCCAGCAGCTTAGGGCTAGCGGGAGTTTCATCATACGATGAGCAGTTCTTC.

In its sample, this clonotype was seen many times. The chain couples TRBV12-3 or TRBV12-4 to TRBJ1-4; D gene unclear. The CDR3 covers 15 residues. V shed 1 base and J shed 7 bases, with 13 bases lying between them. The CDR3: CASSLDGGLSEKLFF. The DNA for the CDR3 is TGTGCCAGCAGTTTAGATGGAGGGTTAAGTGAAAAACTGTTTTTT.

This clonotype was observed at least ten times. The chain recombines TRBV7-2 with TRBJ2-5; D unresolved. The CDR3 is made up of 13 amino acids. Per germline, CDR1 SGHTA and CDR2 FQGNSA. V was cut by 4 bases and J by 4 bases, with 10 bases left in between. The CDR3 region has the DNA TGTGCCAGCAGCTCACCCGCCGGAGAGACCCAGTACTTC. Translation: CASSSPAGETQYF.

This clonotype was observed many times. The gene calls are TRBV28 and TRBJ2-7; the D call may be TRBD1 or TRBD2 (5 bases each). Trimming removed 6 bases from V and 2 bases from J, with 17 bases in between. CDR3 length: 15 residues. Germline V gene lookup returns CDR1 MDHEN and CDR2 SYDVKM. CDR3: CASRAVRDGTYEQYF. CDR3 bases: TGTGCCAGCAGGGCTGTCCGGGACGGTACCTACGAGCAGTACTTC.

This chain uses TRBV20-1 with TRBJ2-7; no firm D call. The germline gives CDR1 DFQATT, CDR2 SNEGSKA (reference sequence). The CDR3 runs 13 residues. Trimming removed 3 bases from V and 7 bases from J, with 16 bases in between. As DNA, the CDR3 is TGCAGTGCTAGGGCCTCGGCCGGTTGGGAGCAGTACTTC. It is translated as CSARASAGWEQYF.

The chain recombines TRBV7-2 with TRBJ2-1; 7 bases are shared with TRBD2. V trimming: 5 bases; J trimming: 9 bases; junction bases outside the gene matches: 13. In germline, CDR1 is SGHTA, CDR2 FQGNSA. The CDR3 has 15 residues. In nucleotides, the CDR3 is TGTGCCAGCAGCCATCGGGAGTTAGCGGGTTCTGAGCAGTTCTTC. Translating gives CASSHRELAGSEQFF.

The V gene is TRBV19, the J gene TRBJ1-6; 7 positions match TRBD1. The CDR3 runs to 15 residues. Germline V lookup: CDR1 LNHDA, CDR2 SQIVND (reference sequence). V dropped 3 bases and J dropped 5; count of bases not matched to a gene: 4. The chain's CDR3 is CASSMGDSNNSPLHF. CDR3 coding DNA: TGTGCCAGTAGTATGGGGGACAGCAATAATTCACCCCTCCACTTT.

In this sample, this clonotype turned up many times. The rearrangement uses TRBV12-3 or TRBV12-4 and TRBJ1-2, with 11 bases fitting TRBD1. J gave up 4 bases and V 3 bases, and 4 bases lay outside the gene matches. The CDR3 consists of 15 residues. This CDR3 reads CASSFLGTGGYGYTF. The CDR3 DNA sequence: TGTGCCAGCAGTTTCCTCGGGACAGGGGGCTATGGCTACACCTTC.

DNA of the CDR3: TGTGCCAGCAGTGGAGGACAGGGTGAGACCCAGTACTTC. It is translated as CASSGGQGETQYF. The gene calls are TRBV6-1 and TRBJ2-5, with 8 bases lining up with TRBD1. The CDR3 consists of 13 residues. With 4 bases clipped from V and 5 bases from J, the junction kept 3 bases outside the gene matches. Germline values: CDR1 MNHNS, CDR2 SASEGT.

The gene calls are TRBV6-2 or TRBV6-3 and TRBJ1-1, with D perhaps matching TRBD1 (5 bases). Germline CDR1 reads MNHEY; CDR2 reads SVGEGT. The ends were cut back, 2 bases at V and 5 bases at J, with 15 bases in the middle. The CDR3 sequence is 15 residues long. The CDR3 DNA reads TGTGCCAGCAGTTACCTCAGGGATGAGTTGACTGAAGCTTTCTTT. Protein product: CASSYLRDELTEAFF.

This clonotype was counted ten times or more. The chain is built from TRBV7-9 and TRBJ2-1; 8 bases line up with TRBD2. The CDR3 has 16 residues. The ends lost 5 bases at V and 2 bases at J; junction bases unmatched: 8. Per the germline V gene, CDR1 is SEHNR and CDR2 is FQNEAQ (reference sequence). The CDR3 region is CASSPERLATYNEQFF. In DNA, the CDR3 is TGTGCCAGCAGCCCGGAGAGACTAGCGACCTACAATGAGCAGTTCTTC.

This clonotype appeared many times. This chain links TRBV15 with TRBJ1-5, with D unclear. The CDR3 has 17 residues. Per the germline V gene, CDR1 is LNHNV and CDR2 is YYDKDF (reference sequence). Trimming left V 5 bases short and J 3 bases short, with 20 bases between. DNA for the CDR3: TGTGCCACCAGCGGAAAGGTGCTTAAGCGGGACAATCAGCCCCAGCATTTT. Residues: CATSGKVLKRDNQPQHF.

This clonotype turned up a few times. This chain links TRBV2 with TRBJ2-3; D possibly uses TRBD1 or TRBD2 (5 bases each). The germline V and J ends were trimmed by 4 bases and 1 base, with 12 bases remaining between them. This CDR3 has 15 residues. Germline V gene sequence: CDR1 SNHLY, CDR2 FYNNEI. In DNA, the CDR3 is TGTGCCAGCAGTGCCCGGGACGGAGGCACAGATACGCAGTATTTT. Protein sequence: CASSARDGGTDTQYF.

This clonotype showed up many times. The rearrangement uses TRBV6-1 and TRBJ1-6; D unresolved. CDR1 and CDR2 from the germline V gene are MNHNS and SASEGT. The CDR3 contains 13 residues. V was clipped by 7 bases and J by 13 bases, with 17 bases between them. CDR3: CASTAKVLDPLHF. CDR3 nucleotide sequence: TGTGCCAGCACCGCTAAAGTCTTGGATCCCCTCCACTTT.

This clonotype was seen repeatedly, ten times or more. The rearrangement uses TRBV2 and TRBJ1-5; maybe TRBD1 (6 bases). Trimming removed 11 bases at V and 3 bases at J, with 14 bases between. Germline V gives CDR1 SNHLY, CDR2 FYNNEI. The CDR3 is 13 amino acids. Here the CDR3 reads CAGSQGTNQPQHF. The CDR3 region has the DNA TGTGCCGGATCGCAGGGGACCAATCAGCCCCAGCATTTT.

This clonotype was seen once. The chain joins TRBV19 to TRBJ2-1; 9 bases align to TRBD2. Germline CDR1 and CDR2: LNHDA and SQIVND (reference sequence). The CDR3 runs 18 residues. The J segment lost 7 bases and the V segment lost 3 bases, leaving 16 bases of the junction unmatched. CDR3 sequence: CASSIGGLSGSSGNEQFF. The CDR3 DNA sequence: TGTGCCAGTAGTATTGGTGGTCTTAGCGGGAGCTCCGGGAATGAGCAGTTCTTC. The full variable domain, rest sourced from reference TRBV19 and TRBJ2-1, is DGGITQSPKYLFRKEGQNVTLSCEQNLNHDAMYWYRQDPGQGLRLIYYSQIVNDFQKGDIAEGYSVSREKKESFPLTVTSAQKNPTAFYLCASSIGGLSGSSGNEQFFGPGTRLTVL.

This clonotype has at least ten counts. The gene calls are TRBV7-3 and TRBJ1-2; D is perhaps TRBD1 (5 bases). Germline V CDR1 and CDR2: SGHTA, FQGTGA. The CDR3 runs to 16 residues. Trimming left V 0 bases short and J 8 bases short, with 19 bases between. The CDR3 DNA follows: TGTGCCAGCAGCTTAACGTTTGGTGGGGGTGATGAGGGCTACACCTTC. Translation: CASSLTFGGGDEGYTF.

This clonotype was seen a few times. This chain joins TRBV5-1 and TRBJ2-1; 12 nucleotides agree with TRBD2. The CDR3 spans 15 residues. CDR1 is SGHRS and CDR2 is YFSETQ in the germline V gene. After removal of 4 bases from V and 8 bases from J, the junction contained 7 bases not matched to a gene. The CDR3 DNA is TGCGCCAGCAGCGACCCTAGCGGGAGGGCATATGAGCAGTTCTTC. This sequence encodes CASSDPSGRAYEQFF.

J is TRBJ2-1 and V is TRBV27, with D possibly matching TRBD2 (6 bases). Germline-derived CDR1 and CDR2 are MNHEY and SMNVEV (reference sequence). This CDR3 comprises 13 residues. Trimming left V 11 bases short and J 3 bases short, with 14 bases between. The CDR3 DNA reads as TGTGCCCACGGGAGTCGCTACTACAATGAGCAGTTCTTC. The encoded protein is CAHGSRYYNEQFF.

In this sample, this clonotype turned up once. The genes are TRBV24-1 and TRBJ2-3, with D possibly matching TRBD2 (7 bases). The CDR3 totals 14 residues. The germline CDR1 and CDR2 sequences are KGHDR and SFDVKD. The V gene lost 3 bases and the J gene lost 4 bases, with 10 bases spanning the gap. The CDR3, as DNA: TGTGCCACCAGTGATGGGGAGGGGGCAGATACGCAGTATTTT. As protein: CATSDGEGADTQYF.

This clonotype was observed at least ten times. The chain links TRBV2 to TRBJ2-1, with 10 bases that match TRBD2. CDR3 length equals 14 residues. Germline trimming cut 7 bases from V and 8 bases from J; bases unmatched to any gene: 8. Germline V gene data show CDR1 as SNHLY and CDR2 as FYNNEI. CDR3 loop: CASKEAGGPYEQFF. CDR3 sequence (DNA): TGTGCCAGCAAAGAAGCGGGAGGGCCCTATGAGCAGTTCTTC.

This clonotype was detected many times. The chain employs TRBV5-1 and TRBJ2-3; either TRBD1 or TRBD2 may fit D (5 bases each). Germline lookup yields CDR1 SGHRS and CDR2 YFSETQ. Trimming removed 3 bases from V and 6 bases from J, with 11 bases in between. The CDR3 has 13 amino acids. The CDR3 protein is CASSSGRLDTQYF. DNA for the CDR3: TGCGCCAGCAGCTCGGGACGGCTCGATACGCAGTATTTT.